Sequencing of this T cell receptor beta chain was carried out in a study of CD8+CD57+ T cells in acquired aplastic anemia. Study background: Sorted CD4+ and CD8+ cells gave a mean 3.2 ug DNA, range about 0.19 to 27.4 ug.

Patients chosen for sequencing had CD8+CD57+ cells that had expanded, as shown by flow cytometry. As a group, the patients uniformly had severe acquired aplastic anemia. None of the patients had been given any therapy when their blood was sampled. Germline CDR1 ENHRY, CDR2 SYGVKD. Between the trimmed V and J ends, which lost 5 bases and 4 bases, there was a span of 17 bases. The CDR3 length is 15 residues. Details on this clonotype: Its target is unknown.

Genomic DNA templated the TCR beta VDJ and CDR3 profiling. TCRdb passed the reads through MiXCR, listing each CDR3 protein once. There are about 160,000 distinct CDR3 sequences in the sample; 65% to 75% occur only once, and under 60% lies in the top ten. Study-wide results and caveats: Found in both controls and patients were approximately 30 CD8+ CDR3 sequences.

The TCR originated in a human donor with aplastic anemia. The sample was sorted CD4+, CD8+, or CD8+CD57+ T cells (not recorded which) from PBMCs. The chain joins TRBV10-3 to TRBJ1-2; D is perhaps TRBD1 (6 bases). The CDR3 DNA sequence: TGTGCCATCAGTTCTGGCGCGGGGGGGCGCTATGGCTACACCTTC. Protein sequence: CAISSGAGGRYGYTF.